This entry is about one T cell receptor beta chain. Its specificity is unknown. The data originate from a study of human T cells and chemical hapten exposure. Study in general: In the sensitization step, 2% DPC was placed on about 2 cm by about 2 cm of upper inner arm skin. Readings were taken at 6 days from patch tests that had applied 0.01% DPC to the upper back.

Study-wide points: The immune response of these alopecia patients might not match healthy individuals'.

With V trimmed by 9 bases and J by 1 base, 6 bases remained unmatched. CDR3 size: 13 residues. Germline V gene sequence: CDR1 MNHEY, CDR2 SVGEGT. Time point given: patch test 1, 2 weeks after DPC sensitization. Treatment noted: therapeutic diphenylcyclopropenone sensitization with weekly scalp DPC. Per the study methods: Per-sample TCR counts ranged from about 20,000 to 700,000, median about 100,000. TCRdb used MiXCR to reprocess the RACE reads, holding one entry per CDR3 protein. The V and J calls, along with clone size, are taken from TCRdb and not from the paper's own processing. The repertoire has about 110,000 distinct CDR3 sequences, 9.5% to 12% of them found once; the top ten carry under 4.5%.

The chain is built from TRBV6-2 or TRBV6-3 and TRBJ2-7; TRBD1 aligns across 7 bases. This receptor was obtained from a woman aged 40 to 50 with alopecia areata. Some clones in this sample may be carry-over from other donors' samples. The sequences come from whole blood, collected in connection with sensitization to the hapten diphenylcyclopropenone (DPC). The CDR3 here is CARPLTGSYEQYF. The CDR3 region has the DNA TGTGCCAGGCCATTGACAGGGTCCTACGAGCAGTACTTC.